The 5 T cell receptor beta chains presented below share a single source sample, sequenced in a study of kidney transplant recipient with SARS-CoV-2 infection. In TCRdb, the reads were re-called with MiXCR into one record per CDR3 protein. This sample has about 250,000 distinct CDR3 sequences, with more than 25% found just once. This sample comprised a blood sample, obtained at baseline and between days 110 and 120 from a kidney transplant recipient. The receptors shown here come from a male patient between 25 and 39 years old who had COVID-19 and was a kidney transplant recipient. Some T cells may be transferred from the graft donor.

With respect to this clonotype: One end of the junction does not line up with germline, which may come from a read error. In DNA, the CDR3 is TGCAGTGCTAGAGAGAGGGCTAGCGGGGCCCTCTACGAGCAGTATTTC. It yields the protein CSARERASGALYEQYF. The chain employs TRBV20-1 and TRBJ2-7; TRBD2 aligns across 9 bases. The CDR3 spans 16 residues. The V gene's germline CDR1 is DFQATT and CDR2 SNEGSKA (reference sequence).

The V call is TRBV3-1, the J call TRBJ2-2, with D unclear. V gave up 5 bases and J gave up 11 bases, with 30 bases separating them. The CDR3 runs 18 residues. CDR1 and CDR2 from the germline V gene are LGHDT and YNNKEL (reference sequence). The CDR3 DNA follows: TGTGCCAGCAGCAACTGTGGTCCCATTTCAGGCTTGACCGAAGAGCTGTTTTTT. This codes for CASSNCGPISGLTEELFF.

This clonotype came up many times. This chain links TRBV2 with TRBJ2-3; D gene ambiguous. The CDR3 extends over 11 amino acids. Germline CDR1 reads SNHLY; CDR2 reads FYNNEI. The V and J ends lost 7 bases and 10 bases respectively, with 12 bases between them. CDR3 protein: CASNFIRAQYF. The DNA of the CDR3 is TGTGCCAGCAATTTTATACGAGCGCAGTATTTT. Looking up the rest from reference TRBV2 and TRBJ2-3 gives the full variable domain: EPEVTQTPSHQVTQMGQEVILRCVPISNHLYFYWYRQILGQKVEFLVSFYNNEISEKSEIFDDQFSVERPDGSNFTLKIRSTKLEDSAMYFCASNFIRAQYFGPGTRLTVL.

This clonotype was seen many times. This CDR3 reads CSAEKVLFRKTYGYTF. As DNA, the CDR3 is TGCAGTGCTGAGAAAGTGCTGTTTCGAAAGACCTATGGCTACACCTTC. V and J are TRBV20-1 and TRBJ1-2; D remains unclear. Trimming shortened V by 5 bases and J by 4 bases, and 23 bases separated the two germline ends. Germline V gene lookup returns CDR1 DFQATT and CDR2 SNEGSKA (reference sequence). This CDR3 has 16 amino acids.

The chain uses TRBV7-9 and TRBJ2-1; 7 positions match TRBD2. Germline V lookup: CDR1 SEHNR, CDR2 FQNEAQ (reference sequence). With V trimmed by 3 bases and J by 7 bases, 9 bases remained unmatched. The CDR3 has 15 residues. The CDR3 sequence is CASSFWGRATNEQFF. The CDR3 DNA follows: TGTGCCAGCAGCTTCTGGGGGAGGGCCACTAATGAGCAGTTCTTC.